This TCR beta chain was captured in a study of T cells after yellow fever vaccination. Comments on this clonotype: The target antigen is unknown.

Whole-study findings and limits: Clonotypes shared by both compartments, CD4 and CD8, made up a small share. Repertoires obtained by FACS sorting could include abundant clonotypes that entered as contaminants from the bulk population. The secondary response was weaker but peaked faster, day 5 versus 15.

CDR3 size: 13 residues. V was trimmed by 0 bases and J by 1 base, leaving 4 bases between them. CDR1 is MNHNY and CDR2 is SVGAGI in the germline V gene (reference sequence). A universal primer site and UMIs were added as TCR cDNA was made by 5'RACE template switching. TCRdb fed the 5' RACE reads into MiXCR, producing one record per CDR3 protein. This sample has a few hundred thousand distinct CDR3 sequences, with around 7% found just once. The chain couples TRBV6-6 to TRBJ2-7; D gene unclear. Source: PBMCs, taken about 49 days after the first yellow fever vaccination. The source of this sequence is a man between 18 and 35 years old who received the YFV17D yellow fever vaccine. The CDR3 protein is CASSYSYSYEQYF. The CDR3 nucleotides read TGTGCCAGCAGTTACTCCTATTCCTACGAGCAGTACTTC.